These 30 T cell receptor beta chains originate from one sample sequenced in a study of CXCR3-negative and CXCR3-positive naive CD8 T cells. UMI-labeled 5' RACE TRB cDNA libraries were prepared from the cells. TCRdb re-called the 5' RACE reads, yielding one record per CDR3 amino acid sequence without DNA. In total, the table holds some 130,000 distinct CDR3 sequences. Sequenced: naive CXCR3- CD8+ T cells from blood. Subset defined: CD45RO-CCR7+CD27+CD95- naive CD8+ T cells lacking CXCR3 (TNR3-). All receptors come from a human donor in good health. Some clones in this sample may be carry-over from other donors' samples.

The chain combines TRBV29-1 with TRBJ1-2. Germline CDR1 reads SQVTM; CDR2 reads ANQGSEA. The CDR3 is 13 amino acids. The CDR3 protein is CSVEAALSYGYTF. The whole variable domain, remainder taken from reference TRBV29-1 and TRBJ1-2, is SAVISQKPSRDICQRGTSLTIQCQVDSQVTMMFWYRQQPGQSLTLIATANQGSEATYESGFVIDKFPISRPNLTFSTLTVSNMSPEDSSIYLCSVEAALSYGYTFGSGTRLTVV.

V gene TRBV29-1 combines with J gene TRBJ2-7; TCRdb picks TRBD1, but there is no DNA to check that call. CDR1 is SQVTM, CDR2 ANQGSEA, per germline. This CDR3 comprises 20 residues. CDR3 amino acids: CSVEDQEGQETPAPSYEQYF.

This rearrangement joins TRBV3-1 to TRBJ2-1; TCRdb's D call of TRBD1 is untestable without DNA. This CDR3 is built from 17 residues. Germline assignment: CDR1 LGHDT and CDR2 YNNKEL (reference sequence). The CDR3 sequence is CASSQVFRDRAEDEQFF.

V is TRBV28 and J is TRBJ2-2. Germline V CDR1 and CDR2: MDHEN, SYDVKM. This CDR3 region has 15 residues. CDR3 region: CASSLEWQNTGELFF.

The chain employs TRBV12-3 or TRBV12-4 and TRBJ2-5; TCRdb's D gene call, TRBD1, goes unchecked for lack of DNA. The CDR3 spans 14 residues. The CDR3 sequence: CASTTGTGGETQYF.

This chain links TRBV20-1 with TRBJ2-1. The CDR3 contains 12 residues. Looked up from germline, CDR1 is DFQATT and CDR2 is SNEGSKA (reference sequence). The CDR3 reads CSARDWGNEQFF.

The chain joins TRBV29-1 to TRBJ2-3. The CDR3 loop spans 12 amino acids. Germline V CDR1 and CDR2: SQVTM, ANQGSEA. The chain's CDR3 is CSAQVSGDTQYF.

The chain carries TRBV5-1 and TRBJ2-3; absent DNA, TCRdb's TRBD2 call cannot be checked. The CDR3 loop spans 16 amino acids. CDR1 and CDR2 (germline): SGHRS, YFSETQ. The CDR3 sequence is CASSLEAGGPTDTQYF.

The chain joins TRBV5-1 to TRBJ2-1; lacking DNA, the TRBD1 call made by TCRdb goes unchecked. CDR3 length: 17 amino acids. Germline CDR1 is SGHRS and CDR2 is YFSETQ. The CDR3 reads CASSWGSRDKGYNEQFF.

The chain has TRBV29-1 and TRBJ2-1; checking the TCRdb D call of TRBD2 is not possible without DNA. The CDR3 length is 16 residues. Germline V gene sequence: CDR1 SQVTM, CDR2 ANQGSEA. CDR3 sequence reads: CSVPRSGGQPYNEQFF.

The J gene is TRBJ2-2, the V gene TRBV14. The germline V gene encodes CDR1 SGHDN and CDR2 FVKESK. The length of the CDR3 is 14 residues. The CDR3 here is CASSHLRGGGELFF.

V is TRBV4-3 and J is TRBJ2-1; TCRdb calls TRBD1, which cannot be checked without DNA. This CDR3 is built from 15 residues. Germline CDR1 reads LGHNA; CDR2 reads YSLEER. CDR3 residues: CARSGGATIGNEQFF.

This chain connects TRBV4-1 to TRBJ1-2. The CDR3 is 15 residues long. CDR1 is MGHRA, CDR2 YSYEKL, per germline. The CDR3 sequence is CASSQVQSSNYGYTF.

The chain couples TRBV23-1 to TRBJ2-7; TCRdb names TRBD1, which stays unverified in the absence of DNA. TRBV23-1 is known as an ORF, though its function is uncertain. There are 12 residues in the CDR3. CDR3 sequence: CASEEGAYEQYF.

V gene TRBV20-1 combines with J gene TRBJ2-7. CDR1 and CDR2 from the germline V gene are DFQATT and SNEGSKA (reference sequence). The CDR3 totals 12 residues. The CDR3 loop is CSANVYSYEQYF.

The V call is TRBV30, the J call TRBJ2-1. This CDR3 has 13 residues. CDR1 and CDR2 (germline): GTSNPN, SVGIG (reference sequence). The CDR3 sequence is CAWTESSYNEQFF.

This rearrangement joins TRBV21-1 to TRBJ2-7. TRBV21-1 is tagged as a pseudogene. The CDR3 loop spans 11 amino acids. CDR3 in amino acids: CASSKAYEQYF.

J is TRBJ2-5 and V is TRBV12-5; TCRdb indicates TRBD1, and absent DNA this call remains unverified. CDR1 LGHNT and CDR2 FRNRAP come from the germline V gene. This CDR3 spans 13 amino acids. This chain's CDR3 is CASGLGQGETQYF.

This chain joins TRBV25-1 and TRBJ2-3; the TCRdb call, TRBD1, lacks DNA for checking. This CDR3 is 15 amino acids long. CDR1 and CDR2 from the germline V gene are MGHDK and SYGVNS. The chain's CDR3 is CASSDVGGPPDTQYF.

V and J are TRBV5-4 and TRBJ2-3. The CDR3 runs to 13 residues. The germline CDR1 and CDR2 sequences are SGHNT and YYREEE (reference sequence). The CDR3 protein is CASRDGGSDTQYF.

The genes are TRBV2 and TRBJ1-1; TCRdb's assignment of TRBD1 cannot be checked, as there is no DNA. The CDR3 sequence is 13 residues long. Germline CDR1 reads SNHLY; CDR2 reads FYNNEI. The CDR3 sequence: CATAPGGGTEAFF.

This chain joins TRBV5-1 and TRBJ2-7; absent DNA, TCRdb's TRBD1 call cannot be checked. Germline V gene data show CDR1 as SGHRS and CDR2 as YFSETQ. The CDR3 length is 16 residues. The CDR3 protein is CASSALIRQGSNEQYF.

The CDR3 spells CAASDAAGGLKDEQFF. The chain employs TRBV24-1 and TRBJ2-1; TCRdb proposes TRBD2, but this gene call is untestable without DNA. The CDR3 totals 16 residues. CDR1 is KGHDR, CDR2 SFDVKD, per germline.

J is TRBJ2-1 and V is TRBV25-1; without DNA, the TCRdb call of TRBD1 cannot be checked. The CDR3 has 12 residues. Per the germline V gene, CDR1 is MGHDK and CDR2 is SYGVNS. Here the CDR3 reads CASRGGAHEQFF. Using reference TRBV25-1 and TRBJ2-1 for the parts outside the CDR3, the full variable domain is EADIYQTPRYLVIGTGKKITLECSQTMGHDKMYWYQQDPGMELHLIHYSYGVNSTEKGDLSSESTVSRIRTEHFPLTLESARPSHTSQYLCASRGGAHEQFFGPGTRLTVL.

V and J are TRBV3-1 and TRBJ2-7; absent DNA, TCRdb's TRBD1 call cannot be checked. Germline V gene sequence: CDR1 LGHDT, CDR2 YNNKEL (reference sequence). This CDR3 spans 15 amino acids. The CDR3: CASSQGLGQSYEQYF.

CDR3 region: CSVDEGTSGGINIQHF. The chain is built from TRBV29-1 and TRBJ2-4; the D call from TCRdb, TRBD2, cannot be confirmed without DNA. Germline V gene data show CDR1 as SQVTM and CDR2 as ANQGSEA. The CDR3 extends over 16 amino acids.

J is TRBJ2-1 and V is TRBV12-3 or TRBV12-4; TCRdb names TRBD1, which stays unverified in the absence of DNA. This CDR3 comprises 15 residues. The CDR3: CASGPGYTLLDEQFF.

The chain combines TRBV19 with TRBJ1-2; TCRdb gives TRBD1 as the D gene, but with no DNA this cannot be confirmed. Germline V lookup: CDR1 LNHDA, CDR2 SQIVND (reference sequence). The CDR3 runs 16 residues. Here the CDR3 reads CASTDRSGRGAYGYTF. Using reference TRBV19 and TRBJ1-2 for the parts outside the CDR3, the full variable domain is DGGITQSPKYLFRKEGQNVTLSCEQNLNHDAMYWYRQDPGQGLRLIYYSQIVNDFQKGDIAEGYSVSREKKESFPLTVTSAQKNPTAFYLCASTDRSGRGAYGYTFGSGTRLTVV.

The CDR3 reads CASSQEPSGGTYEQYF. The V and J genes are TRBV4-2 and TRBJ2-7; TCRdb indicates TRBD2, and absent DNA this call remains unverified. Germline CDR1 reads LGHNA; CDR2 reads YNFKEQ. This CDR3 has 16 residues.

The chain recombines TRBV29-1 with TRBJ1-2. CDR1 and CDR2 (germline): SQVTM, ANQGSEA. The CDR3 loop spans 15 amino acids. CDR3 amino acids: CSVEDPLILGYGYTF.